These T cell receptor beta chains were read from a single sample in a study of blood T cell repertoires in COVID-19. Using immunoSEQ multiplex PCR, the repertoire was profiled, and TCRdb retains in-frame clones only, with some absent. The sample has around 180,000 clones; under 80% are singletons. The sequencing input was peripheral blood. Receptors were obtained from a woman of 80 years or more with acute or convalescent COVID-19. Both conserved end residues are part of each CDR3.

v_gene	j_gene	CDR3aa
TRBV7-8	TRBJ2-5	CASSSSGGPKTPYF
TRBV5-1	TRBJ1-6	CASSDRSSYNSPLHF
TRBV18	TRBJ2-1	CASSPLSGTSASLITYNEQFF
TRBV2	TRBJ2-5	CASSEAGLAGEETQYF
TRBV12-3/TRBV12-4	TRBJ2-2	CASSRTGVGELFF
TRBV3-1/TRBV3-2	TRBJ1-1	CASSRAGTANTEAFF
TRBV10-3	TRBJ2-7	CAISGLAGNSYEQYF
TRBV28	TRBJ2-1	CASTKGQYYNEQFF
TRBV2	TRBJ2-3	CASSPAGSFSTDTQYF
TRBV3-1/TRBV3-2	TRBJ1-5	CASSARVNQPQHF
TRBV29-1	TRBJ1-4	CSARRQAGEKLFF
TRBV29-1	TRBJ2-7	CSVCRVSGEQYF
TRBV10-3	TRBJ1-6	CAISPGQGSPLHF
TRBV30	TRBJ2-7	CAWSVTGYEQYF
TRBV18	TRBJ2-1	CASSPPAGGGYNEQFF
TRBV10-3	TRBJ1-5	CAISEPGGGNQPQHF
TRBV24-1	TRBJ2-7	CATSDYGEQYF
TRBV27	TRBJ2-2	CASSSFSAGTGELFF
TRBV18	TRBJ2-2	CASSPNPAGELFF
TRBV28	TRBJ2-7	CASKASLEEQYF
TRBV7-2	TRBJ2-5	CASSVTGGEETQYF
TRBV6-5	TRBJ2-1	CASRVAGSSYNEQFF
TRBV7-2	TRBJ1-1	CASNRQGTEAFF
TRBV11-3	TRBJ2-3	CASSLETSLTQYF
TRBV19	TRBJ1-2	CASSRTGGFLQGYTF
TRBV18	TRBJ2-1	CASSPGTSGKNEQFF
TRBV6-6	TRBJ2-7	CASSSHSGGLSYEQYF
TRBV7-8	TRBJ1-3	CASSLDRYLHTIYF
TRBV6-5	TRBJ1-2	CASSPRQFNYGYTF
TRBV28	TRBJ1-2	CASSGRGRDYGYTF
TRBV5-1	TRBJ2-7	CASSLDRASYEQYF
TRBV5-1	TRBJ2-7	CASSDGQGSSEQYF
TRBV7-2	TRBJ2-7	CASSSPSSYEQYF
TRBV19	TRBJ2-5	CASSMGLAGTQETQYF
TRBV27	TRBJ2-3	CASSWSSGRAYDTQYF
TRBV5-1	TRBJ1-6	CASSSQTGVESPLHF
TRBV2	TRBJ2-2	CASSKSGRDTGELFF
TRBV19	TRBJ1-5	CASSGQGDNQPQHF
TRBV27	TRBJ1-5	CASSPDFRGWGGQPQHF
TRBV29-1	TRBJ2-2	CSVEKGSTGELFF
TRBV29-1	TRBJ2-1	CSVVRDRLPGNEQFF
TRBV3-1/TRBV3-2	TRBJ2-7	CASSQEGPDEQYF
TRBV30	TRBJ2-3	CAWSRWEGQDTQYF
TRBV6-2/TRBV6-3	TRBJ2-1	CASSYSAGGRYNEQFF
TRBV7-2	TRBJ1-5	CASSPNGAGINQPQHF
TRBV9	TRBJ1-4	CASNPGLSNEKLFF
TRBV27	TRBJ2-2	CASSLDGGADTGELFF